Listed below are T cell receptor delta chains from one sample, sequenced in a study of gammadelta T cells in human blood. TCRdb re-identified clones in the RT-PCR reads via CATT. The table has 320 or so delta-chain clones, 35% to 60% seen once. The sample comprised Vgamma9Vdelta2 gamma-delta T cells from infant blood. The source is a human donor. Both conserved end residues are part of each CDR3. Fields, in order: J gene, D gene, V gene, clone size, CDR3 DNA, CDR3 protein. A D gene is named only where the DNA matches it firmly. Only some rows state a clone size, as once, few, many or a class for expanded clones.

TRDJ1 TRDD3 TRDV2 large TGTGCCTGTGACACCGTGGGTACTGGGGGATACGGACAACTCATCTTT CACDTVGTGGYGQLIF
TRDJ1 TRDD3 TRDV2 - TGTGCCTGTGACACGTGGTCTGGGGGATACGGACAACTCATCTTT CACDTWSGGYGQLIF
TRDJ3 TRDD3 TRDV2 - TGTGCCTGTGACACCTGGGGGATACCTCAAAGCTCCTGGGACACCCGACAGATGTTTTTC CACDTWGIPQSSWDTRQMFF
TRDJ1 TRDD3 TRDV3 few TGTGCCTTTACGCCTCTCCACACCCCCCCCTGGGGGATACGAGGCCTTTACACCGATAAACTCATCTTT CAFTPLHTPPWGIRGLYTDKLIF
TRDJ3 TRDD3 TRDV2 hyperexpanded TGTGCCTGTGACACCGTACTGGGGGATAGCTCCTGGGACACCCGACAGATGTTTTTC CACDTVLGDSSWDTRQMFF
TRDJ3 TRDD3 TRDV2 few TGTGCCTGTGACTCCTGGGGGATTAGCTCCTGGGACACCCGACAGATGTTTTTC CACDSWGISSWDTRQMFF
TRDJ1 TRDD3 TRDV2 hyperexpanded TGTGCCTGTGACACCTGGGGATACGCCGATAAACTCATCTTT CACDTWGYADKLIF
TRDJ3 TRDD3 TRDV2 hyperexpanded TGTGCCTGTGACGCGTCCTGGGGGATACCTCAAAGCTCCTGGGACACCCGACAGATGTTTTTC CACDASWGIPQSSWDTRQMFF
TRDJ3 TRDD3 TRDV2 few TGTGCCTGTGACACGGGGGGATACAGCCCCTGGGACACCCGACAGATGTTTTTC CACDTGGYSPWDTRQMFF
TRDJ3 TRDD3 TRDV2 hyperexpanded TGTGCCTGTGACACCTGGGGGAGCTCCTGGGACACCCGACAGATGTTTTTC CACDTWGSSWDTRQMFF
TRDJ3 TRDD3 TRDV2 medium-sized TGTGCCTGTGACGTACTGGGGGATAGCTCCTGGGACACCCGACAGATGTTTTTC CACDVLGDSSWDTRQMFF
TRDJ3 TRDD3 TRDV2 hyperexpanded TGTGCCTGTGACGCGTACTGGGGGATACCCCTTAGCTCCTGGGACACCCGACAGATGTTTTTC CACDAYWGIPLSSWDTRQMFF
TRDJ3 TRDD3 TRDV2 hyperexpanded TGTGCCTGTGTCCCACTGGGGGATACCTGGGACACCCGACAGATGTTTTTC CACVPLGDTWDTRQMFF